These 7 T cell receptor beta chains were sequenced from one sample in a study of OX40 agonist ivuxolimab in advanced cancers. Using immunoSEQ multiplex PCR, the repertoire was profiled, and TCRdb retains in-frame clones only, with some absent. The data contain approximately 19,000 clones, 76% of them singletons. Source: CD4+ or CD8+ T cells sorted from blood, taken in a trial of the OX40 agonist ivuxolimab. These receptors were taken from an adult with an advanced solid tumor such as melanoma, head and neck, liver or kidney cancer.

The rearrangement links TRBV7-9 to TRBJ2-7; 8 bases line up with TRBD1. Germline lookup yields CDR1 SEHNR and CDR2 FQNEAQ (reference sequence). This CDR3 comprises 14 residues. J gave up 6 bases and V 2 bases, and 6 bases lay outside the gene matches. CDR3 region: CASSLPGGYREQYF. As DNA, the CDR3 is TGTGCCAGCAGCTTACCAGGGGGCTATCGCGAGCAGTACTTC.

The chain combines TRBV9 with TRBJ2-7; 10 bases map to TRBD1. Germline assignment: CDR1 SGDLS and CDR2 YYNGEE. V shed 0 bases, J shed 6 bases, and the junction held 9 bases outside the gene matches. The CDR3 has 16 residues. CDR3 residues: CASSVATGQGLGEQYF. CDR3 DNA: TGTGCCAGCAGCGTAGCTACGGGACAGGGGTTGGGCGAGCAGTACTTC.

This rearrangement joins TRBV9 to TRBJ2-6; D not certain. Germline CDR1 and CDR2: SGDLS and YYNGEE. V lost 0 bases and J 0 bases, leaving 7 bases between the germline ends. CDR3 length: 16 residues. The CDR3 DNA follows: TGTGCCAGCAGCGTAGATTTGGGCTCTGGGGCCAACGTCCTGACTTTC. It specifies CASSVDLGSGANVLTF.

This clone has more than one count but fewer than ten. The rearrangement uses TRBV7-9 and TRBJ1-2; 10 bases agree with TRBD1. The germline CDR1 and CDR2 sequences are SEHNR and FQNEAQ (reference sequence). J gave up 6 bases and V 5 bases, and 9 bases lay outside the gene matches. The CDR3 is 15 amino acids. The CDR3 loop reads CASSRTGTGENGYTF. Here the CDR3 DNA reads TGTGCCAGCAGCCGTACCGGGACAGGGGAAAATGGCTACACCTTC. Full variable domain (remainder filled in from reference TRBV7-9 and TRBJ1-2): DTGVSQNPRHKITKRGQNVTFRCDPISEHNRLYWYRQTLGQGPEFLTYFQNEAQLEKSRLLSDRFSAERPKGSFSTLEIQRTEQGDSAMYLCASSRTGTGENGYTFGSGTRLTVV.

The chain has TRBV29-1 and TRBJ1-4; D is unclear. Germline CDR1 is SQVTM and CDR2 is ANQGSEA. The CDR3 spans 14 residues. The ends were cut back, 4 bases at V and 0 bases at J, with 9 bases in the middle. The CDR3 coding sequence is TGCAGCGTTGGGTGGGTTGCAACTAATGAAAAACTGTTTTTT. Translation: CSVGWVATNEKLFF.

This chain joins TRBV4-3 and TRBJ1-6, with a possible D match to TRBD1 (5 bases). The CDR3 has 15 amino acids. Trimming took off 1 base at V and 6 bases at J, with 10 bases between the two ends. The germline gives CDR1 LGHNA, CDR2 YSLEER. CDR3 bases: TGCGCCAGCAGCCAAGTGGGACTGATTAATTCACCCCTCCACTTT. This encodes CASSQVGLINSPLHF.

The V and J genes are TRBV5-1 and TRBJ1-6; D is unresolved. The CDR3 length is 12 residues. Trimming removed 5 bases at V and 7 bases at J, with 7 bases between. Germline V lookup: CDR1 SGHRS, CDR2 YFSETQ. CDR3 coding DNA: TGCGCCAGCAGGGACGGCAATTCACCCCTCCACTTT. It is translated as CASRDGNSPLHF.